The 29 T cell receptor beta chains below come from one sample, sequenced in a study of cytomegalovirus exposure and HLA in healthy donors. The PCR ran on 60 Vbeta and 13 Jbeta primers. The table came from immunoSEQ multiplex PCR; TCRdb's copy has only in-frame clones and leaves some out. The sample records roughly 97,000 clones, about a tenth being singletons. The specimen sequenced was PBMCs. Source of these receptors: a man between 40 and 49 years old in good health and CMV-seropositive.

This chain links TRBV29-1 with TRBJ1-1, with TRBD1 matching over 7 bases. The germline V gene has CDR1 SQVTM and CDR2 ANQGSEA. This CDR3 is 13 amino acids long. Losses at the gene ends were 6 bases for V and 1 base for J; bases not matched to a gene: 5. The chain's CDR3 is CSVRTGKNTEAFF. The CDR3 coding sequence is TGCAGCGTAAGGACAGGAAAGAACACTGAAGCTTTCTTT.

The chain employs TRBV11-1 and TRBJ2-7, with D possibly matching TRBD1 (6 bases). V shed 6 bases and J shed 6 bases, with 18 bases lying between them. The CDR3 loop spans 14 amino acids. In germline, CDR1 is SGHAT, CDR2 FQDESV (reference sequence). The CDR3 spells CASSHDRYRTEQYF. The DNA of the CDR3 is TGTGCCAGCAGTCACGACAGGTATCGGACCGAGCAGTACTTC.

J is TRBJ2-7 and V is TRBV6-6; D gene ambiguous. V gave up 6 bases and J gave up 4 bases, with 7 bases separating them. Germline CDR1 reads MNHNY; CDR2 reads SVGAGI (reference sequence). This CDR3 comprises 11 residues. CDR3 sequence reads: CASRAAYEQYF. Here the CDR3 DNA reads TGTGCCAGCAGGGCCGCTTACGAGCAGTACTTC.

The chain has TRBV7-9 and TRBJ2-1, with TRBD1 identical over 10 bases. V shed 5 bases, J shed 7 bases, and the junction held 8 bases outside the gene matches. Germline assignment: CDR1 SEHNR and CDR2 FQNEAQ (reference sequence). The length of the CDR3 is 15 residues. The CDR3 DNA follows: TGTGCCAGCAGCACCCCAGACAGGGGGCCGAATGAGCAGTTCTTC. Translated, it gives CASSTPDRGPNEQFF.

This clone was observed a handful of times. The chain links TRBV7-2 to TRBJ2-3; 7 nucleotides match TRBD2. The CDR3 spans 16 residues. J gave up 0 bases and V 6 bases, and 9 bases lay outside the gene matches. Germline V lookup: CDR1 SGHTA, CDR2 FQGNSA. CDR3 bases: TGTGCCAGCAGAACGACTAGCTTCCCTAGCACAGATACGCAGTATTTT. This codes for CASRTTSFPSTDTQYF.

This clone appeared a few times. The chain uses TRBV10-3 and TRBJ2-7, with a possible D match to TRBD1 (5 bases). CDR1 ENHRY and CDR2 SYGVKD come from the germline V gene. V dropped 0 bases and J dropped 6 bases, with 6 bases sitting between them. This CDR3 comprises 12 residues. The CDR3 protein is CAISESTGEQYF. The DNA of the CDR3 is TGTGCCATCAGTGAGTCCACAGGCGAGCAGTACTTC.

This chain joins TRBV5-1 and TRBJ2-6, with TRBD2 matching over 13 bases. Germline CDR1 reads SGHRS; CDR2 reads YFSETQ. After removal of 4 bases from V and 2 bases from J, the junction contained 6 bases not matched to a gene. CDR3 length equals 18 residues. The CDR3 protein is CASSSTGTSGTGANVLTF. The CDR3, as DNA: TGCGCCAGCAGCAGCACCGGGACTAGCGGGACTGGGGCCAACGTCCTGACTTTC.

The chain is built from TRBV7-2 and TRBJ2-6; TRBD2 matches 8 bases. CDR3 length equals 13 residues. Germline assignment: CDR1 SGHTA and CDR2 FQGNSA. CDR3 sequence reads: CGSREGGANVLTF. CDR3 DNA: TGTGGGAGTCGGGAGGGGGGGGCCAACGTCCTGACTTTC.

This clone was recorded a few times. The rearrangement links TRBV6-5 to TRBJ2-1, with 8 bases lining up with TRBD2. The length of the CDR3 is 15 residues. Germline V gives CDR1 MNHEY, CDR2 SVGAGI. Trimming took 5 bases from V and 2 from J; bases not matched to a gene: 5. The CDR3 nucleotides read TGTGCCAGCAGTATAGCGGGAACCCCCTACAATGAGCAGTTCTTC. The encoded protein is CASSIAGTPYNEQFF.

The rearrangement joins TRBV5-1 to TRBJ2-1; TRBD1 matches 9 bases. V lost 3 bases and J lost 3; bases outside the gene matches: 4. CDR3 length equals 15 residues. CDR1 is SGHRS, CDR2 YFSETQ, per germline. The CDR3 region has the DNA TGCGCCAGCAGCTCAGACAGGGGGGTCTACAATGAGCAGTTCTTC. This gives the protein CASSSDRGVYNEQFF.

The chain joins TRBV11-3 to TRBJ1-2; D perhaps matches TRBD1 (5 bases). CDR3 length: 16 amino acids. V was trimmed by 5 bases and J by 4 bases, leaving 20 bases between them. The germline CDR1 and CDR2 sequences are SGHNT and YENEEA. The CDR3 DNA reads TGTGCCAGCAGCCCGGAAGGACAACCCTCATCCTATGGCTACACCTTC. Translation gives CASSPEGQPSSYGYTF.

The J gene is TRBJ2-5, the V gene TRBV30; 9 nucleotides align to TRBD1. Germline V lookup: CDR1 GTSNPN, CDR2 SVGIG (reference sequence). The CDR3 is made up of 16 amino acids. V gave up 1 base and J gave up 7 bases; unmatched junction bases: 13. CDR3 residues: CAWSALTGQGKGTQYF. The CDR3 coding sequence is TGTGCCTGGAGTGCCCTCACGGGACAGGGAAAAGGGACCCAGTACTTC.

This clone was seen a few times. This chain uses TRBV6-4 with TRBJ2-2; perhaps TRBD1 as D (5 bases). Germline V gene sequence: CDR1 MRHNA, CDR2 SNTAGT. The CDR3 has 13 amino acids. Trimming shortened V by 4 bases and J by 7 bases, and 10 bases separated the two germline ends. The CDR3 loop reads CASSAAGHGELFF. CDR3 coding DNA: TGTGCCAGCAGTGCGGCAGGGCACGGGGAGCTGTTTTTT.

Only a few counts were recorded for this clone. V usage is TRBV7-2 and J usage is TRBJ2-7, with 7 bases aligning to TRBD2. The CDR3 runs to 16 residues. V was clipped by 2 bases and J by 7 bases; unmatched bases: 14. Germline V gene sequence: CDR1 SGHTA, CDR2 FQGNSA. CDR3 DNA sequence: TGTGCCAGCAGCTTAACGGGGGGACTGGTGGTAGGGGAGCAGTACTTC. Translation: CASSLTGGLVVGEQYF.

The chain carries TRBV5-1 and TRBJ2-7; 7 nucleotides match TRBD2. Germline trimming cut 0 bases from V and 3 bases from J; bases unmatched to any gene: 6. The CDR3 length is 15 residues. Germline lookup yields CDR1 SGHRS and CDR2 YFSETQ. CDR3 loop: CASSLVTSVDYEQYF. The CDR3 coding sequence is TGCGCCAGCAGCTTGGTTACTAGCGTGGACTACGAGCAGTACTTC.

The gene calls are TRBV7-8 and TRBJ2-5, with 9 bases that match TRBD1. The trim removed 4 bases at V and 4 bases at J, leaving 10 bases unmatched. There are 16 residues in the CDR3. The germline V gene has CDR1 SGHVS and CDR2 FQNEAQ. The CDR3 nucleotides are TGTGCCAGCAGCTCATCCGGGACAGGGAGGCGAGAGACCCAGTACTTC. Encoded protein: CASSSSGTGRRETQYF.

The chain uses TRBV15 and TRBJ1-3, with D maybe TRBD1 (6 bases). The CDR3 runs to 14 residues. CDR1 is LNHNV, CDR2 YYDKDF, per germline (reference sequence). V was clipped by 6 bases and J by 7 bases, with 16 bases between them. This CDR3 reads CATRGGGKGNTIYF. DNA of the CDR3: TGTGCCACCAGAGGGGGGGGGAAGGGTAACACCATATATTTT.

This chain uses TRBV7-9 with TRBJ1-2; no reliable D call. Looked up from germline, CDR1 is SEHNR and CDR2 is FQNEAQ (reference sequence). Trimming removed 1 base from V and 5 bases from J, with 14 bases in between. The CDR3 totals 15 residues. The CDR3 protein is CASSLGLRIPYGYTF. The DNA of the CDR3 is TGTGCCAGCAGCTTAGGTCTGAGGATCCCGTATGGCTACACCTTC.

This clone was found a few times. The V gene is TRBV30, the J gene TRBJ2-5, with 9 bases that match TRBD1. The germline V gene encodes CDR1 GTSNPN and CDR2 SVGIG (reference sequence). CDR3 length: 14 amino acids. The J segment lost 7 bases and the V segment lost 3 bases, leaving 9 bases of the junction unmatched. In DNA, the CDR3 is TGTGCCTGGAGAGTCACAGGGGGCGCGGGGACCCAGTACTTC. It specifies CAWRVTGGAGTQYF.

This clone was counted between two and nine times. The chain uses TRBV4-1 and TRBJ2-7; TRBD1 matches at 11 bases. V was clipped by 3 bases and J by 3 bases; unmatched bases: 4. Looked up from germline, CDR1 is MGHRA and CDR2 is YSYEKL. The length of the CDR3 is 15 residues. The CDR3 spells CASSQVGTGGYEQYF. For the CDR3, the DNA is TGCGCCAGCAGCCAGGTAGGGACAGGGGGCTACGAGCAGTACTTC.

The CDR3 protein is CASSESPQRAGELFF. The CDR3 DNA reads as TGTGCCAGCAGTGAATCCCCCCAGAGGGCCGGGGAGCTGTTTTTT. The gene calls are TRBV6-1 and TRBJ2-2; tentatively, D is TRBD2 (5 bases). Germline V CDR1 and CDR2: MNHNS, SASEGT. Trimming stripped 2 bases from V and 6 bases from J, with 13 bases between. The length of the CDR3 is 15 residues.

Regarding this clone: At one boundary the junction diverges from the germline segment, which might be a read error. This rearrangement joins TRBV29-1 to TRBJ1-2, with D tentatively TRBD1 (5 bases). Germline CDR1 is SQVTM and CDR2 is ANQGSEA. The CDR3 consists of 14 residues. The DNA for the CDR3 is TGCAGCGTGGAAGATGTTCAGGGCGCCTATGGCTACACCTTC. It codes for CSVEDVQGAYGYTF.

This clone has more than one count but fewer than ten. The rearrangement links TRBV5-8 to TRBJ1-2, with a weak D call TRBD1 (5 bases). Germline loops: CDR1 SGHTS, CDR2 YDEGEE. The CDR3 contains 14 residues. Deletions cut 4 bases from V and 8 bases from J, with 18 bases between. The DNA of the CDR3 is TGTGCCAGCAGCCGGGGGGTGACAGACGGCGGCTACACCTTC. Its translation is CASSRGVTDGGYTF.

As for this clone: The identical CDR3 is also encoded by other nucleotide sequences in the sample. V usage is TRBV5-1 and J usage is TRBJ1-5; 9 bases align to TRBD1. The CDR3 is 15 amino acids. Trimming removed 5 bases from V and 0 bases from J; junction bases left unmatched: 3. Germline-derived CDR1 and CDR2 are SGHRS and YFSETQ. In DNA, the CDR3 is TGCGCCAGCAGGCCGACAGGGGGTAGCAATCAGCCCCAGCATTTT. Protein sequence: CASRPTGGSNQPQHF.

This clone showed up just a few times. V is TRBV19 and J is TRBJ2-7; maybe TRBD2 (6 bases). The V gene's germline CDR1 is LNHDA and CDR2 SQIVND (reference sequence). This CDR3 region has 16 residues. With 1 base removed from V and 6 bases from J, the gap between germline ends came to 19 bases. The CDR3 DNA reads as TGTGCCAGTAGTATAGCGCGGGACCTACGGCCGTCCGAGCAGTACTTC. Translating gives CASSIARDLRPSEQYF.

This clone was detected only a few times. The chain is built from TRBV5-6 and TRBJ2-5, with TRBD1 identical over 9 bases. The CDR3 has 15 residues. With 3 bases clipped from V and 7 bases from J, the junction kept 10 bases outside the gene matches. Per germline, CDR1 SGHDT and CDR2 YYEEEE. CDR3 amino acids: CASSWDREVFGTQYF. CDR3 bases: TGTGCCAGCAGCTGGGACAGGGAGGTATTTGGGACCCAGTACTTC.

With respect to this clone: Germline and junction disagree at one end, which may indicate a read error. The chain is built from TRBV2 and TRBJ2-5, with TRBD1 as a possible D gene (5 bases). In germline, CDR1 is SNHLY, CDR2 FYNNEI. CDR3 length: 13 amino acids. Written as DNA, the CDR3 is TGTGCCGGCAGAACCGACAGCCAAGAGACCCAGTACTTC. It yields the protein CAGRTDSQETQYF.

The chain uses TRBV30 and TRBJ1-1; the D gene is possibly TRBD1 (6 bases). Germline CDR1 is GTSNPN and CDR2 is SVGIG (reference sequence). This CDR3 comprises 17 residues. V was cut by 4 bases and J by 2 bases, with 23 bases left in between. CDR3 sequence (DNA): TGTGCCTGGAATAAGGGACACTGGGGGGGTTCAAACACTGAAGCTTTCTTT. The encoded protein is CAWNKGHWGGSNTEAFF.

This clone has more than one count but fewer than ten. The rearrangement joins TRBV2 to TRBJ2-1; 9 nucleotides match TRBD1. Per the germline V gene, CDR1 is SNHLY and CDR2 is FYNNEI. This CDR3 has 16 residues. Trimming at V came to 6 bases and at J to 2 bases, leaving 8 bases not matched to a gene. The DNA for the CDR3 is TGTGCCAGCAGCGAAACCGGACAGGGGACCTACAATGAGCAGTTCTTC. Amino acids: CASSETGQGTYNEQFF.